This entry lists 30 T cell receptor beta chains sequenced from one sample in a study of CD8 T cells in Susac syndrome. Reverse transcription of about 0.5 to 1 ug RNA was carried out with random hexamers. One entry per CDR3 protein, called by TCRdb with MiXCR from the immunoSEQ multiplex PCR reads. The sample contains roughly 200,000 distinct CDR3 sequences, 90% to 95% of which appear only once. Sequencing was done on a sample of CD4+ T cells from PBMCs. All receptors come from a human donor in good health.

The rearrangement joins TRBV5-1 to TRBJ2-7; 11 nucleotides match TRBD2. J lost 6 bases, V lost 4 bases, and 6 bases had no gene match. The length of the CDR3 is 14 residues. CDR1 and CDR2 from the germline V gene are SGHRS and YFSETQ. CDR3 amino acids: CASSDTSGGGEQYV. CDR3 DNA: TGCGCCAGCAGCGATACTAGCGGGGGAGGCGAGCAGTACGTC.

CDR3 sequence reads: CASSPHPPGTNTEAFF. The CDR3 nucleotides are TGTGCCAGCAGCCCCCATCCCCCGGGGACGAACACTGAAGCTTTCTTT. The chain uses TRBV9 and TRBJ1-1; maybe TRBD1 (5 bases). In germline, CDR1 is SGDLS, CDR2 YYNGEE. The CDR3 loop spans 16 amino acids. Between the trimmed V and J ends, which lost 4 bases and 1 base, there was a span of 17 bases.

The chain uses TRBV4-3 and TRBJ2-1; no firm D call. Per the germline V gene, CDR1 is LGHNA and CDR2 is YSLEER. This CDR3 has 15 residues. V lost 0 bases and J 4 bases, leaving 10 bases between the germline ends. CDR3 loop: CASSQDHGRYNEQFF. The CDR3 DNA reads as TGCGCCAGCAGCCAAGATCACGGTCGATACAATGAGCAGTTCTTC.

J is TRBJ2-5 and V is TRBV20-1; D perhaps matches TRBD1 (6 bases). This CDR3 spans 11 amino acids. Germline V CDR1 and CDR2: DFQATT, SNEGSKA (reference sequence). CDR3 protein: CSGQNQETQYF. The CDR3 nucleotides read TGCAGCGGACAGAATCAAGAGACCCAGTACTTC.

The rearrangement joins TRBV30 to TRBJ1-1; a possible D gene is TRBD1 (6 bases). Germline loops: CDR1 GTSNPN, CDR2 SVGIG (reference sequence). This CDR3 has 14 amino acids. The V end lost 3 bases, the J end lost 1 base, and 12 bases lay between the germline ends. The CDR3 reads CAWSARGPNTEAFF. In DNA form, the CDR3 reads TGTGCCTGGAGCGCCCGGGGGCCGAACACTGAAGCTTTCTTT.

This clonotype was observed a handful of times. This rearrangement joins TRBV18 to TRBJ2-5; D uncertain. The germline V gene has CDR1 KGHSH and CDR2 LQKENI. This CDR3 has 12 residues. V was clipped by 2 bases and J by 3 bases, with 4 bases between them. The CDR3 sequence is CASSPGEETQYF. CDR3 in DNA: TGTGCCAGCTCACCAGGGGAAGAGACCCAGTACTTC. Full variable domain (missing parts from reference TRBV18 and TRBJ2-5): NAGVMQNPRHLVRRRGQEARLRCSPMKGHSHVYWYRQLPEEGLKFMVYLQKENIIDESGMPKERFSAEFPKEGPSILRIQQVVRGDSAAYFCASSPGEETQYFGPGTRLLVL.

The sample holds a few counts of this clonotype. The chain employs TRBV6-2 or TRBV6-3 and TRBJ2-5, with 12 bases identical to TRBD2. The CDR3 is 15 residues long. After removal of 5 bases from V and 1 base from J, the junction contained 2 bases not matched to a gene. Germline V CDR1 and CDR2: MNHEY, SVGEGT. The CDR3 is CASSLTSGGQETQYF. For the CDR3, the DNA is TGTGCCAGCAGTCTGACTAGCGGGGGCCAAGAGACCCAGTACTTC.

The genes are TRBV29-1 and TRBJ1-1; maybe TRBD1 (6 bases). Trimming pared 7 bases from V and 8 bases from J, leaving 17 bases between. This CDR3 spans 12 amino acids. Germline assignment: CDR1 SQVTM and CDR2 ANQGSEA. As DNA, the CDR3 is TGCAGCGGCCTATCGACCGGGGGCGAAGCTTTCTTT. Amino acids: CSGLSTGGEAFF. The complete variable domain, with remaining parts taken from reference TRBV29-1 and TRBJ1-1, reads SAVISQKPSRDICQRGTSLTIQCQVDSQVTMMFWYRQQPGQSLTLIATANQGSEATYESGFVIDKFPISRPNLTFSTLTVSNMSPEDSSIYLCSGLSTGGEAFFGQGTRLTVV.

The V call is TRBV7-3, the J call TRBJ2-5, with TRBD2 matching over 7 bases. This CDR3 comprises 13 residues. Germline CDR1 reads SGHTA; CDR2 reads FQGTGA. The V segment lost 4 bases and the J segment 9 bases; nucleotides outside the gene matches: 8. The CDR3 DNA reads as TGTGCCAGCAGCTGGGGGAGGGGAGTAGCCCAGTACTTC. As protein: CASSWGRGVAQYF.

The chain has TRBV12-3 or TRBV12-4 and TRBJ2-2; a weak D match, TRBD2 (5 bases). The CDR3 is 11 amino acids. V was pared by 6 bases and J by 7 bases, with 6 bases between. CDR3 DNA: TGTGCCAGCAGCGAGGGCGGGGAGCTGTTTTTT. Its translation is CASSEGGELFF.

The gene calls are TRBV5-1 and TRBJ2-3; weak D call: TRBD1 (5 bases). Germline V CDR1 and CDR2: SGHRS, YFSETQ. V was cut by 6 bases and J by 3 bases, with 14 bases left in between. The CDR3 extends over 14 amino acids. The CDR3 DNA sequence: TGCGCCAGCACCTCAGGGATCGAAACAGATACGCAGTATTTT. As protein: CASTSGIETDTQYF.

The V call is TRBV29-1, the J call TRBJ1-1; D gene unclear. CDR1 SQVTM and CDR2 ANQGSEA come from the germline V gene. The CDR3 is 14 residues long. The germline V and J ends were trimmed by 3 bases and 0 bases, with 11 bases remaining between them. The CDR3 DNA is TGCAGCGTTGAGTGGAACACTTTGAACACTGAAGCTTTCTTT. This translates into CSVEWNTLNTEAFF.

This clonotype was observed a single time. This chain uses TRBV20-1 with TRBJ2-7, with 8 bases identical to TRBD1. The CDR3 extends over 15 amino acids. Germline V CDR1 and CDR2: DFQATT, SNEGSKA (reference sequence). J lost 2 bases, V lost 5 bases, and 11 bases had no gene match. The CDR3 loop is CSADPAGTGAYEQYF. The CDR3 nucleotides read TGCAGTGCTGACCCCGCCGGGACAGGAGCCTACGAGCAGTACTTC.

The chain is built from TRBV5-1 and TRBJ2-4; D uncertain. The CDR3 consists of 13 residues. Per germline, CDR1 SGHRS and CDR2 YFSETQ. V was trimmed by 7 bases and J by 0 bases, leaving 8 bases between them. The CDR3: CASAVGAKNIQYF. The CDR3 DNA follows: TGCGCCAGCGCAGTGGGAGCCAAAAACATTCAGTACTTC.

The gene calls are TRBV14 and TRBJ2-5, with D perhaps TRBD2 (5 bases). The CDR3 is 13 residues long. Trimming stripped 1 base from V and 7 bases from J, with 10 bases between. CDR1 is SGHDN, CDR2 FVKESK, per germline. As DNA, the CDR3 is TGTGCCAGCAGCCAAGGCCTCCGGGGGACCCAGTACTTC. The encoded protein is CASSQGLRGTQYF.

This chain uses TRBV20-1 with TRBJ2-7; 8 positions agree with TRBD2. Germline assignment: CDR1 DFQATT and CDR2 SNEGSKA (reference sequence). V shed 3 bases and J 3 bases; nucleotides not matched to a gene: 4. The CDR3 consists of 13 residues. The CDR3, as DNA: TGCAGTGCTAGCAGTGCGGGAGGCTACGAGCAGTACGTC. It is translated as CSASSAGGYEQYV.

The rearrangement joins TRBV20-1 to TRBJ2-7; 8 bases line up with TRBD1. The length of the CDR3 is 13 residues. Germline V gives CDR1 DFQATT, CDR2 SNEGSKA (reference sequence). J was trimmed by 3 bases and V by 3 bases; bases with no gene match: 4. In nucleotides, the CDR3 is TGCAGTGCTAGCCCGGACAGGGTCTACGAGCAGTACTTC. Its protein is CSASPDRVYEQYF.

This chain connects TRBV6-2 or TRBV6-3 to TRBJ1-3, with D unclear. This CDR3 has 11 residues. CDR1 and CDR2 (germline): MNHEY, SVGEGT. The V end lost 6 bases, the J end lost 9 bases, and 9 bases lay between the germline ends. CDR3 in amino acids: CASSAVGTIYF. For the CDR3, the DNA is TGTGCCAGCAGCGCCGTTGGCACCATATATTTT.

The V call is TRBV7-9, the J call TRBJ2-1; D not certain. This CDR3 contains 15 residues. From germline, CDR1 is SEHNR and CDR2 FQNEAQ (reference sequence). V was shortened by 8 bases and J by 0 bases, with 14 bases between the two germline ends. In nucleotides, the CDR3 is TGTGCCAGCCTGCCCTCTGGCGTCTCCTACAATGAGCAGTTCTTC. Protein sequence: CASLPSGVSYNEQFF.

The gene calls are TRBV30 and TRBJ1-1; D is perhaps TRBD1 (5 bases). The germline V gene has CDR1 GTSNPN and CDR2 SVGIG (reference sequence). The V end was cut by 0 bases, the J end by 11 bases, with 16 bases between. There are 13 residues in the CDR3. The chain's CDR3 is CAWSVRDPRRAFF. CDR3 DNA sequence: TGTGCCTGGAGTGTACGGGACCCCAGACGGGCTTTCTTT.

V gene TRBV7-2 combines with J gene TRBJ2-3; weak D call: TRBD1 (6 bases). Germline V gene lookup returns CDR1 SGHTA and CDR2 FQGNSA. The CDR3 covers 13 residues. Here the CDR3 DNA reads TGTGAGGGACAATCCGAGGGCACAGATACGCAGTATTTT. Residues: CEGQSEGTDTQYF.

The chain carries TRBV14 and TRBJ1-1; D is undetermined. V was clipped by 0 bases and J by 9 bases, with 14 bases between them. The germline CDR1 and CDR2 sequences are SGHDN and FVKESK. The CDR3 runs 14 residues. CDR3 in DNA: TGTGCCAGCAGCCAAGAAGCCCGAGGCGTTCAAGCTTTCTTT. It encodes CASSQEARGVQAFF.

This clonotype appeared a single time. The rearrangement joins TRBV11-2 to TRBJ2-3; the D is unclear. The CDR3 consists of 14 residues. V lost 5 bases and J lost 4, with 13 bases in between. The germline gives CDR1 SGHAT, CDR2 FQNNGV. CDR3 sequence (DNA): TGTGCCAGCAGCCCTGGCGTCGCCCCAGATACGCAGTATTTT. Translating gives CASSPGVAPDTQYF.

CDR3 bases: TGTGCCAGCAGCGTAGGGCGTCTAGAGTCACCCCTCCACTTT. It codes for CASSVGRLESPLHF. The J gene is TRBJ1-6, the V gene TRBV9; D uncertain. CDR3 size: 14 residues. The germline gives CDR1 SGDLS, CDR2 YYNGEE. V was pared by 0 bases and J by 10 bases, with 11 bases between. Full variable domain (remainder filled in from reference TRBV9 and TRBJ1-6): DSGVTQTPKHLITATGQRVTLRCSPRSGDLSVYWYQQSLDQGLQFLIQYYNGEERAKGNILERFSAQQFPDLHSELNLSSLELGDSALYFCASSVGRLESPLHFGNGTRLTVT.

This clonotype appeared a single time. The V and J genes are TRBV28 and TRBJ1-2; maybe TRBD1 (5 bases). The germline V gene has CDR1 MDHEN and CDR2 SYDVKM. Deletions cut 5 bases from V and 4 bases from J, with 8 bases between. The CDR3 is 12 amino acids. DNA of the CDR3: TGTGCCAGCAGTCAGGACATCTATGGCTACACCTTC. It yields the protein CASSQDIYGYTF.

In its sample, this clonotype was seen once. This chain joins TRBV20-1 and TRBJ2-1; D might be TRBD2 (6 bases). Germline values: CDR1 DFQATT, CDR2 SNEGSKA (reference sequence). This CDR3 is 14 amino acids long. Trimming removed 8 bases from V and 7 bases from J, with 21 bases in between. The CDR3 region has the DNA TGCAGTCTCAGAGCTGGCAGGGCGGGGAATGAGCAGTTCTTC. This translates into CSLRAGRAGNEQFF.

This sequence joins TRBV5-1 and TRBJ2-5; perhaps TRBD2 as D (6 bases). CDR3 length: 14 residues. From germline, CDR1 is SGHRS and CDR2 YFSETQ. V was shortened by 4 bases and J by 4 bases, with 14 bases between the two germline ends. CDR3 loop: CASSTYGGPETQYF. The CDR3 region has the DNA TGCGCCAGCAGCACGTACGGGGGTCCAGAGACCCAGTACTTC. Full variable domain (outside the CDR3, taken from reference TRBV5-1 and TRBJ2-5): KAGVTQTPRYLIKTRGQQVTLSCSPISGHRSVSWYQQTPGQGLQFLFEYFSETQRNKGNFPGRFSGRQFSNSRSEMNVSTLELGDSALYLCASSTYGGPETQYFGPGTRLLVL.

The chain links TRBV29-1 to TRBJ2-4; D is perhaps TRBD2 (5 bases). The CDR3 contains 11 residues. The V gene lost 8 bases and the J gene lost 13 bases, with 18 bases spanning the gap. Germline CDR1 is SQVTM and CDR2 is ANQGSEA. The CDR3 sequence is CSCLVDGKQYF. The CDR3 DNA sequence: TGCAGCTGCTTAGTAGACGGGAAACAGTACTTC.

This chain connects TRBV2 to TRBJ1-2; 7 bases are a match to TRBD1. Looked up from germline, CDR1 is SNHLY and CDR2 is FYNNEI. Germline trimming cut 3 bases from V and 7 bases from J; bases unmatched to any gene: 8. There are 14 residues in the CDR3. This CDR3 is CASSDTGTAGGYTF. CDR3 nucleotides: TGTGCCAGCAGTGACACCGGGACAGCAGGTGGCTACACCTTC.

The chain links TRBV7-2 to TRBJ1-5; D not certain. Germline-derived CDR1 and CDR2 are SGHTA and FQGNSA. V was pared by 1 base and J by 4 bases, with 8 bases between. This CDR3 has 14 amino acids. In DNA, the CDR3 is TGTGCCAGCAGCTTAGTTTTGGGAAATCAGCCCCAGCATTTT. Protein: CASSLVLGNQPQHF.